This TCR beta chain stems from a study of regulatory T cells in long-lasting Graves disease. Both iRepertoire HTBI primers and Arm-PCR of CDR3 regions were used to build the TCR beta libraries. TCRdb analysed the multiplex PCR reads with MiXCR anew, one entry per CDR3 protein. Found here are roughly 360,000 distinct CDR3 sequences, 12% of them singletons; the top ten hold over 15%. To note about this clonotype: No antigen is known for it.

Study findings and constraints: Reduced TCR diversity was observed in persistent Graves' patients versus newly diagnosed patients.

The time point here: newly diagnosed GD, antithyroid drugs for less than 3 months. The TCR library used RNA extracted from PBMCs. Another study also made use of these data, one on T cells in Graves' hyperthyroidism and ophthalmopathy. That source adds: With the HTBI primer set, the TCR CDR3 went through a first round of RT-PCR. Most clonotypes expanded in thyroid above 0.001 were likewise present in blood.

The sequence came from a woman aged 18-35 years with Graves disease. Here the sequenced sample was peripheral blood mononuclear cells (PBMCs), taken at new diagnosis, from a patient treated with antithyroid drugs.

The CDR3 DNA follows: TGTGCCAGCAGCGGGTTTCCGGATACGCAGTATTTT. This gives the protein CASSGFPDTQYF. The V call is TRBV11-2, the J call TRBJ2-3; no clear D. The V gene lost 5 bases and the J gene lost 6 bases, with 9 bases spanning the gap. The CDR3 has 12 residues. Germline assignment: CDR1 SGHAT and CDR2 FQNNGV. Together with reference TRBV11-2 and TRBJ2-3, the CDR3 gives the full variable domain: EAGVAQSPRYKIIEKRQSVAFWCNPISGHATLYWYQQILGQGPKLLIQFQNNGVVDDSQLPKDRFSAERLKGVDSTLKIQPAKLEDSAVYLCASSGFPDTQYFGPGTRLTVL.